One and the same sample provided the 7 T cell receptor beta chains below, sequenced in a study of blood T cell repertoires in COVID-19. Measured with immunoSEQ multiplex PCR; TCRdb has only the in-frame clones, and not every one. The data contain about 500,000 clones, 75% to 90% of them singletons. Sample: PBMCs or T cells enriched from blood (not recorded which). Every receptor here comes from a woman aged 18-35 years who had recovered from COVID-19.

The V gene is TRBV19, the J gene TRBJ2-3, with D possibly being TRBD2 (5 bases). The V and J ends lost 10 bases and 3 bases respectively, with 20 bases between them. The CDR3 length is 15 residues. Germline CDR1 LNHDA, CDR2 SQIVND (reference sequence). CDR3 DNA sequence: TGTGCCACCACGTCCGGGCCCCGAGGGACAGATACGCAGTATTTT. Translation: CATTSGPRGTDTQYF. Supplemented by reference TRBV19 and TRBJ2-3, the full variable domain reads DGGITQSPKYLFRKEGQNVTLSCEQNLNHDAMYWYRQDPGQGLRLIYYSQIVNDFQKGDIAEGYSVSREKKESFPLTVTSAQKNPTAFYLCATTSGPRGTDTQYFGPGTRLTVL.

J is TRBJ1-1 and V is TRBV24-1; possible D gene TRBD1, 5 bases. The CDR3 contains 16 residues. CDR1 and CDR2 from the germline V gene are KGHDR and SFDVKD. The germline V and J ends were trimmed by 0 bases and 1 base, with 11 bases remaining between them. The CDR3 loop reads CATSDLWGESNTEAFF. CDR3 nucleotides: TGTGCCACCAGTGATTTGTGGGGGGAATCGAACACTGAAGCTTTCTTT.

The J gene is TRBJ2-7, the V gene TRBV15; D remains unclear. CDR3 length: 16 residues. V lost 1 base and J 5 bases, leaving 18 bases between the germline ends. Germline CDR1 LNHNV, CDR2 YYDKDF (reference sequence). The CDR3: CATSRVRGIEEDEQYF. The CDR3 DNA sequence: TGTGCCACCAGCAGAGTTCGAGGCATAGAAGAAGACGAGCAGTACTTC.

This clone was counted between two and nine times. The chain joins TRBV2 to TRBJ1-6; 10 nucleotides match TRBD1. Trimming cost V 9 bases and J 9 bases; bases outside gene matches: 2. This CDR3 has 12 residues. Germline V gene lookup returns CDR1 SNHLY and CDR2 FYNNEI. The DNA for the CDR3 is TGTGCCAGGAGGACAGGGGGTTCACCCCTCCACTTT. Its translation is CARRTGGSPLHF.

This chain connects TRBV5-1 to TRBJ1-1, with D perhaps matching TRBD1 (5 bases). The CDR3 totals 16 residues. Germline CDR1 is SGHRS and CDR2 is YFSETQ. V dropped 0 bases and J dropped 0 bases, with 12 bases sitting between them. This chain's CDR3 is CASSLGTGQMNTEAFF. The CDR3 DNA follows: TGCGCCAGCAGCTTGGGAACCGGACAAATGAACACTGAAGCTTTCTTT.

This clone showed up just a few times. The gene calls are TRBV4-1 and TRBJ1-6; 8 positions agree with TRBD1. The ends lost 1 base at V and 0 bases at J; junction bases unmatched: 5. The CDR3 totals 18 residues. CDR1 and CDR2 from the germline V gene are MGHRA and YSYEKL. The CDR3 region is CASSQGRGPSSYNSPLHF. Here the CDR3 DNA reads TGCGCCAGCAGCCAAGGCAGGGGGCCGAGCTCCTATAATTCACCCCTCCACTTT.

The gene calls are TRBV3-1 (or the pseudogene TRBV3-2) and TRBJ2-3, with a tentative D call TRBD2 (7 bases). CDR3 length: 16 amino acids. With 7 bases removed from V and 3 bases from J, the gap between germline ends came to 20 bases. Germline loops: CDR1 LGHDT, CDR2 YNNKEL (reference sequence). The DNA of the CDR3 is TGTGCCAGCACCACCTTACGGAGGGGGGGGACAGATACGCAGTATTTT. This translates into CASTTLRRGGTDTQYF.